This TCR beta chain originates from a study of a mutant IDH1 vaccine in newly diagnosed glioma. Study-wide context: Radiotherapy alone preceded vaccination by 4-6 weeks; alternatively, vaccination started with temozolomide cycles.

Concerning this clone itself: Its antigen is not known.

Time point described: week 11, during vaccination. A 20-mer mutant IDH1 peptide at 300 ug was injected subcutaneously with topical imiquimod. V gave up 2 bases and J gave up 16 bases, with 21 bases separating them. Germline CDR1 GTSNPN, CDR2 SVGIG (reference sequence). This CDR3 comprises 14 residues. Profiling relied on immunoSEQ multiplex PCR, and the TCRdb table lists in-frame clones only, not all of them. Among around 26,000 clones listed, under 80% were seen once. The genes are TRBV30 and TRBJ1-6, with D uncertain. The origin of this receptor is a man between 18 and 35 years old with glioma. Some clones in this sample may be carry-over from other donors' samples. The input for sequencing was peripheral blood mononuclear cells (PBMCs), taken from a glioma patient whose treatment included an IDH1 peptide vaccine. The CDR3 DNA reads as TGTGCCTGGAGTCCCCAACCGGCTCTTGGACCGCTCCACTTT. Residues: CAWSPQPALGPLHF.